Many counts were recorded for the clone carrying this TCR beta chain. The antigen is not known. This sample was taken from a study of T cells in Graves' hyperthyroidism and ophthalmopathy. The study's findings and limits: Most thyroid clonotypes expanded above 0.001 appeared in blood too.

The authors deemed Graves' hyperthyroidism stable absent ophthalmopathy progression within 18 months. Diagnostic decisions used clinical symptoms, serum thyroxine and TRAb, thyroid ultrasound and orbital computed tomography. This CDR3 has 15 amino acids. CDR1 and CDR2 from the germline V gene are MDHEN and SYDVKM. V gave up 0 bases and J gave up 6 bases, with 12 bases separating them. Amplified TCR beta CDR3 regions derived from RNA transcripts. The primer set for the first-round RT-PCR of the TCR CDR3 was HTBI. Each CDR3 protein is one row after TCRdb ran MiXCR on the multiplex PCR reads. The table lists approximately 700,000 distinct CDR3 sequences, less than 20% of them singletons.

The source is a man aged 18 to 30 with Graves' hyperthyroidism. This chain links TRBV28 with TRBJ1-5, with D unclear. Sample: blood. Here the CDR3 reads CASSLWGAASQPQHF. As DNA, the CDR3 is TGTGCCAGCAGTTTATGGGGAGCCGCAAGTCAGCCCCAGCATTTT.